This TCR beta chain was recovered during a study of cytomegalovirus exposure and HLA in healthy donors. General study findings and limits: Donor immune exposure was known only as CMV serostatus.

V gave up 4 bases and J gave up 5 bases, with 20 bases separating them. Germline loops: CDR1 MNHEY, CDR2 SMNVEV (reference sequence). CDR3 size: 16 residues. This clone occurred a few times. Antigen unknown. PCR involved 60 Vbeta and 13 Jbeta primers. Repertoires were generated with immunoSEQ multiplex PCR, while TCRdb's copy carries only in-frame clones and drops some. The sample contains around 150,000 clones, 75% to 80% of which appear only once. The chain couples TRBV27 to TRBJ1-1, with D unresolved. The TCR was taken from a woman between 45 and 65 years old in good health and CMV-seropositive. The source material was PBMCs. The CDR3 DNA reads as TGTGCCAGCAGTTCAAACCGCCTGGGCGGGTGGACTGAAGCTTTCTTT. This codes for CASSSNRLGGWTEAFF.